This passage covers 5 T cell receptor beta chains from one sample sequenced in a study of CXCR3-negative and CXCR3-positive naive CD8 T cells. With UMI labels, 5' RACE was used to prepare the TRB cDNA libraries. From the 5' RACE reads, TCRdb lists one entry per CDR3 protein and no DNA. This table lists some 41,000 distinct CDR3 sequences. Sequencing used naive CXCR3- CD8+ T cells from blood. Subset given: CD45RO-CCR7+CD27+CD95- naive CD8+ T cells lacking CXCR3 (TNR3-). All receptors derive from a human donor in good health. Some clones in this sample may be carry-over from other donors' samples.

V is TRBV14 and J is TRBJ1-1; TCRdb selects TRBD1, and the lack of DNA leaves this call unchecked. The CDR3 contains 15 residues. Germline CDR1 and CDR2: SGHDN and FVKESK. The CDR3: CASSLYRGMNTEAFF.

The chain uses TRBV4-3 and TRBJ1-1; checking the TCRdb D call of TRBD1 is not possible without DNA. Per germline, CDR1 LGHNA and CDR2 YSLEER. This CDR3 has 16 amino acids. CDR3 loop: CASSQEQGAGNTEAFF.

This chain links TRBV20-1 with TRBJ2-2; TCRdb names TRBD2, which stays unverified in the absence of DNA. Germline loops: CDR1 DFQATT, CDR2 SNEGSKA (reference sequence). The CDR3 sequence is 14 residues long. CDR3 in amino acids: CSADTSGGTGELFF.

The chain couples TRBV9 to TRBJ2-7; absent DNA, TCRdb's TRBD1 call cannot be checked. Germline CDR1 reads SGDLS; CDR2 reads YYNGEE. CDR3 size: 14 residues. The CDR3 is CASSEKRTGYEQYF. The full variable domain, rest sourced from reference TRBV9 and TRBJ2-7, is DSGVTQTPKHLITATGQRVTLRCSPRSGDLSVYWYQQSLDQGLQFLIQYYNGEERAKGNILERFSAQQFPDLHSELNLSSLELGDSALYFCASSEKRTGYEQYFGPGTRLTVT.

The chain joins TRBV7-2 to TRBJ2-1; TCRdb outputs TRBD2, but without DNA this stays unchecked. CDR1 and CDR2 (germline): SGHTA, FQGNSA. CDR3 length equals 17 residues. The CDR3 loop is CASSFWGRRDGSVEQFF.